This T cell receptor (beta chain) is from a study of response to subunit inactivated influenza vaccine. V lost 1 base, J lost 3 bases, and 8 bases stayed unmatched. The length of the CDR3 is 17 residues. Germline V lookup: CDR1 MNHEY, CDR2 SMNVEV (reference sequence). Findings of the study overall: Every seasonal influenza vaccination brings in few new T cells, the authors suggested.

This clonotype was seen at least ten times. Its antigen is undetermined. TCRdb recomputed calls from the RT-PCR reads with MiXCR, one row per CDR3 protein. Of over 150,000 distinct CDR3 sequences listed, around 9.9% are singletons. This TCR derives from a man aged 45-65 years who received an inactivated influenza vaccine. The specimen comprised non-naive T cells sorted from PBMCs, sampled 40 to 50 days after vaccination. The chain combines TRBV27 with TRBJ2-1; 8 positions match TRBD2. The CDR3 nucleotides are TGTGCCAGCAGTTTATTTCGGGGGGGGCCTCTCTACAATGAGCAGTTCTTC. Protein: CASSLFRGGPLYNEQFF.